This T cell receptor (beta chain) comes out of a study of T cell repertoires in cytomegalovirus infection. As for the study in general: CMV infection together with matching HLA type was indicated by public TCR beta signatures.

To note about this clonotype: Antigen specificity is unknown.

The V end lost 5 bases, the J end lost 4 bases, and 17 bases lay between the germline ends. Germline-derived CDR1 and CDR2 are SGHVS and FNYEAQ. The CDR3 is 15 amino acids. Each CDR3 protein is one row after TCRdb ran MiXCR on the reads. The table records some 900,000 distinct CDR3 sequences, approximately 29% of them present only once. The chain employs TRBV7-6 and TRBJ1-2, with a weak D call TRBD1 (6 bases). The origin of this receptor is a human donor in good health (CMV status not recorded). Some clones in this sample may be carry-over from other donors' samples. Sequencing was performed on cultured CD8+ T cells from PBMCs, taken from culture after CMV antigen stimulation. CDR3 DNA sequence: TGTGCCAGCAGCGCGACAGGAGGGGGACTCTATGGCTACACCTTC. Translation: CASSATGGGLYGYTF.